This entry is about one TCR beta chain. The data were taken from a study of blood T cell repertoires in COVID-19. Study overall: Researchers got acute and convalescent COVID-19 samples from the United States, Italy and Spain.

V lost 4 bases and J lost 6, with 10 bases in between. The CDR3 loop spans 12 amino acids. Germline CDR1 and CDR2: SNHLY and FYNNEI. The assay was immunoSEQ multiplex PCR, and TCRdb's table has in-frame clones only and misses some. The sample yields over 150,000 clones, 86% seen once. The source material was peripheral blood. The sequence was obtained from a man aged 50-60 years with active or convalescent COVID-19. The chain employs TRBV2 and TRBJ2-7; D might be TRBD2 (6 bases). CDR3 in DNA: TGTGCCAGCAGTGCGGCGGGACGCGAGCAGTACTTC. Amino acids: CASSAAGREQYF.